One and the same sample provided the 32 T cell receptor beta chains below, sequenced in a study of post-analysis software for immune sequencing data. Built from TCR beta cDNA, the libraries had unique molecular identifiers in them. One entry per CDR3 protein, called by TCRdb with MiXCR from the PCR reads. The sample carries hundreds of thousands of distinct CDR3 sequences, approximately 60% recorded once. Their specific antigens are unknown. Whole-study findings and limits: Roughly five TRBV segments were more frequent in patients than controls; TRBV5-6, TRBV5-1 and TRBV20-1 belonged to this group.

Source material: blood. The receptor set was obtained from a girl aged 2-10 years with multiple sclerosis.

The chain carries TRBV10-3 and TRBJ2-1, with D unclear. CDR1 is ENHRY and CDR2 is SYGVKD in the germline V gene. CDR3 length equals 12 residues. V lost 4 bases and J 7 bases, leaving 8 bases between the germline ends. This CDR3 is CAISGLGNEQFF. Written as DNA, the CDR3 is TGTGCCATCAGTGGGCTGGGGAATGAGCAGTTCTTC.

The rearrangement uses TRBV12-3 or TRBV12-4 and TRBJ2-6; 9 nucleotides match TRBD1. Unmatched junction bases numbered 8, after V lost 0 bases and J lost 2 bases. There are 19 residues in the CDR3. The CDR3 DNA reads TGTGCCAGCAGTTTAGCCTCCGGGACAGGGCGGACTGGGGCCAACGTCCTGACTTTC. Its protein product is CASSLASGTGRTGANVLTF.

The chain carries TRBV6-4 and TRBJ2-3; either TRBD1 or TRBD2 may fit D (6 bases each). Germline-derived CDR1 and CDR2 are MRHNA and SNTAGT. This CDR3 spans 15 amino acids. The ends were cut back, 5 bases at V and 4 bases at J, with 16 bases in the middle. CDR3 residues: CASSPRPGAADTQYF. CDR3 bases: TGTGCCAGCAGTCCCAGACCGGGGGCGGCAGATACGCAGTATTTT.

The rearrangement uses TRBV10-3 and TRBJ1-2, with TRBD1 as a possible D gene (5 bases). Trimming left V 7 bases short and J 5 bases short, with 23 bases between. CDR1 ENHRY and CDR2 SYGVKD come from the germline V gene. The CDR3 is made up of 16 amino acids. The CDR3 loop reads CAIKDKGVGTGYGYTF. DNA of the CDR3: TGTGCCATCAAAGACAAGGGAGTGGGGACGGGATATGGCTACACCTTC.

Only a few counts were recorded for this clonotype. The gene calls are TRBV20-1 and TRBJ2-1, with no clear D. The V gene lost 3 bases and the J gene lost 2 bases, with 11 bases spanning the gap. The length of the CDR3 is 14 residues. The V gene's germline CDR1 is DFQATT and CDR2 SNEGSKA (reference sequence). Written as DNA, the CDR3 is TGCAGTGCTAGTCCACGACGGACCTACAATGAGCAGTTCTTC. It translates to CSASPRRTYNEQFF.

The table lists this clonotype with a count of one. The rearrangement joins TRBV28 to TRBJ1-1; D gene ambiguous. Between the trimmed V and J ends, which lost 5 bases and 10 bases, there was a span of 17 bases. The CDR3 has 13 amino acids. Looked up from germline, CDR1 is MDHEN and CDR2 is SYDVKM. The CDR3 DNA follows: TGTGCCAGCAGTCCACTTCGGCCTCCGGGAGCTTTCTTT. It specifies CASSPLRPPGAFF.

This sequence joins TRBV28 and TRBJ2-5; D gene ambiguous. The CDR3 has 16 amino acids. The V and J ends lost 6 bases and 2 bases respectively, with 19 bases between them. The germline CDR1 and CDR2 sequences are MDHEN and SYDVKM. Here the CDR3 reads CASSELADGAQETQYF. DNA of the CDR3: TGTGCCAGCAGCGAGCTCGCGGACGGCGCACAAGAGACCCAGTACTTC.

This chain uses TRBV20-1 with TRBJ2-5; 12 bases fit TRBD2. The CDR3 runs 16 residues. Germline values: CDR1 DFQATT, CDR2 SNEGSKA (reference sequence). V trimming: 7 bases; J trimming: 4 bases; junction bases outside the gene matches: 13. This CDR3 is CSGRGPSGGGPETQYF. CDR3 sequence (DNA): TGCAGTGGTAGGGGACCTAGCGGGGGGGGCCCAGAGACCCAGTACTTC.

The chain uses TRBV6-6 and TRBJ1-1; possibly TRBD1 for D (6 bases). The V end lost 6 bases, the J end lost 3 bases, and 11 bases lay between the germline ends. The germline V gene has CDR1 MNHNY and CDR2 SVGAGI (reference sequence). This CDR3 region has 13 residues. The DNA for the CDR3 is TGTGCCAGCAGAGCAGGGGTGGACACTGAAGCTTTCTTT. Its translation: CASRAGVDTEAFF.

This clonotype has only a few counts. V and J are TRBV11-2 and TRBJ2-5; D gene uncertain. V dropped 4 bases and J dropped 5 bases, with 14 bases sitting between them. The CDR3 sequence is 14 residues long. Germline V gene data show CDR1 as SGHAT and CDR2 as FQNNGV. CDR3 protein: CASSSGPVRETQYF. The CDR3, as DNA: TGTGCCAGCAGCTCCGGACCGGTTCGGGAGACCCAGTACTTC. Complete variable domain (other parts from reference TRBV11-2 and TRBJ2-5): EAGVAQSPRYKIIEKRQSVAFWCNPISGHATLYWYQQILGQGPKLLIQFQNNGVVDDSQLPKDRFSAERLKGVDSTLKIQPAKLEDSAVYLCASSSGPVRETQYFGPGTRLLVL.

This clonotype was observed a handful of times. CDR3 DNA sequence: TGCAGTGCCAGACTAGCGGGGCCCTACGAGCAGTACTTC. Its translation is CSARLAGPYEQYF. The chain couples TRBV20-1 to TRBJ2-7, with 11 positions matching TRBD2. The V and J ends lost 6 bases and 2 bases, in that order; junction bases with no gene match: 3. Germline V CDR1 and CDR2: DFQATT, SNEGSKA (reference sequence). The CDR3 has 13 amino acids.

The gene calls are TRBV11-2 and TRBJ2-7, with 8 positions matching TRBD1. CDR1 and CDR2 from the germline V gene are SGHAT and FQNNGV. J lost 4 bases, V lost 5 bases, and 10 bases had no gene match. The CDR3 is made up of 15 amino acids. DNA for the CDR3: TGTGCCAGCAGCCAGACCACGGGACAGGTTTACGAGCAGTACTTC. Amino acid sequence: CASSQTTGQVYEQYF. Full variable domain (outside the CDR3, taken from reference TRBV11-2 and TRBJ2-7): EAGVAQSPRYKIIEKRQSVAFWCNPISGHATLYWYQQILGQGPKLLIQFQNNGVVDDSQLPKDRFSAERLKGVDSTLKIQPAKLEDSAVYLCASSQTTGQVYEQYFGPGTRLTVT.

The chain links TRBV10-3 to TRBJ1-2; 7 nucleotides align to TRBD1. Trimming at V came to 4 bases and at J to 0 bases, leaving 8 bases not matched to a gene. CDR1 and CDR2 (germline): ENHRY, SYGVKD. This CDR3 region has 16 residues. CDR3 sequence (DNA): TGTGCCATCAGTGGATTGGGGACAGATGCTAACTATGGCTACACCTTC. It codes for CAISGLGTDANYGYTF.

In regard to this clonotype: At one end the junction does not follow the germline gene, possibly because of a read error. The chain is built from TRBV29-1 and TRBJ1-4, with TRBD1 identical over 8 bases. CDR1 is SQVTM, CDR2 ANQGSEA, per germline. The CDR3 contains 13 residues. The CDR3 protein is CSGADRAAEKRFF. The CDR3 DNA reads as TGCAGCGGAGCGGACAGGGCTGCGGAAAAACGGTTTTTT.

The chain employs TRBV20-1 and TRBJ2-7; 7 nucleotides line up with TRBD1. The CDR3 has 15 residues. Per germline, CDR1 DFQATT and CDR2 SNEGSKA (reference sequence). With V trimmed by 2 bases and J by 1 base, 8 bases remained unmatched. CDR3 residues: CSARLPRDRSYEQYF. The CDR3, as DNA: TGCAGTGCTAGACTGCCCCGGGACAGATCCTACGAGCAGTACTTC.

The chain carries TRBV20-1 and TRBJ2-5, with 7 positions matching TRBD2. CDR1 DFQATT and CDR2 SNEGSKA come from the germline V gene (reference sequence). This CDR3 is built from 13 residues. V shed 3 bases and J 3 bases; nucleotides not matched to a gene: 4. CDR3 sequence: CSASTGTKETQYF. The CDR3 nucleotides read TGCAGTGCTAGTACCGGGACTAAAGAGACCCAGTACTTC.

The V call is TRBV20-1, the J call TRBJ2-4; the D gene could be TRBD1 or TRBD2 (5 bases each). The J call may be wrong; the DNA end is better matched by TRBJ2-7. CDR3 length: 14 residues. Germline V gives CDR1 DFQATT, CDR2 SNEGSKA (reference sequence). The CDR3 loop is CSASDPMGPYEQYF. The CDR3 nucleotides read TGCAGTGCTAGCGACCCTATGGGACCCTACGAGCAGTACTTC.

This clonotype turned up a few times. V usage is TRBV30 and J usage is TRBJ2-4; weak D call: TRBD1 (5 bases). The J call may be wrong; the DNA end is better matched by TRBJ2-5. The CDR3 has 15 amino acids. The V gene's germline CDR1 is GTSNPN and CDR2 SVGIG (reference sequence). The CDR3 nucleotides read TGTGCCTGGAGAGCGACCCAGGGCCGCCAAGAGACCCAGTACTTC. Translated: CAWRATQGRQETQYF.

V usage is TRBV30 and J usage is TRBJ2-1; no clear D gene. The CDR3 has 11 residues. Trimming took off 7 bases at V and 9 bases at J, with 13 bases between the two ends. CDR1 is GTSNPN and CDR2 is SVGIG in the germline V gene (reference sequence). CDR3 bases: TGTGCCTCCAAATGGTACGGTGAGCAGTTCTTC. Its translation: CASKWYGEQFF. Filled out from reference TRBV30 and TRBJ2-1, the complete variable domain reads SQTIHQWPATLVQPVGSPLSLECTVEGTSNPNLYWYRQAAGRGLQLLFYSVGIGQISSEVPQNLSASRPQDRQFILSSKKLLLSDSGFYLCASKWYGEQFFGPGTRLTVL.

The rearrangement uses TRBV29-1 and TRBJ1-1; D unresolved. CDR1 is SQVTM, CDR2 ANQGSEA, per germline. The CDR3 extends over 13 amino acids. V shed 4 bases and J shed 1 base, with 10 bases lying between them. As DNA, the CDR3 is TGCAGCGTTGGAGGCACGCAGAACACTGAAGCTTTCTTT. Translated, it gives CSVGGTQNTEAFF.

The chain combines TRBV9 with TRBJ2-7; 8 nucleotides line up with TRBD1. Per the germline V gene, CDR1 is SGDLS and CDR2 is YYNGEE. The CDR3 length is 13 residues. Losses at the gene ends were 2 bases for V and 12 bases for J; bases not matched to a gene: 10. The CDR3 coding sequence is TGTGCCAGCAGCGTGACATTGGGACAGGTCCGGTACTTC. Protein: CASSVTLGQVRYF.

A remark on this clonotype: The junction shows a germline mismatch at one end, possibly a read error. J is TRBJ2-1 and V is TRBV28; D unclear. The germline V gene has CDR1 MDHEN and CDR2 SYDVKM. This CDR3 has 11 amino acids. The CDR3 nucleotides are TGTGCCGGCAGTTTAAACAATGAGCAGTTCTTC. It yields the protein CAGSLNNEQFF.

The rearrangement links TRBV29-1 to TRBJ1-4; the match to TRBD1 covers 7 bases. The J segment lost 7 bases and the V segment lost 6 bases, leaving 2 bases of the junction unmatched. Looked up from germline, CDR1 is SQVTM and CDR2 is ANQGSEA. The CDR3 loop spans 11 amino acids. The CDR3 region has the DNA TGCAGCGTAGGGGGCCTTGAAAAACTGTTTTTT. It yields the protein CSVGGLEKLFF.

The chain couples TRBV10-2 to TRBJ2-1; 9 nucleotides line up with TRBD2. The ends lost 0 bases at V and 15 bases at J; junction bases unmatched: 9. This CDR3 has 14 amino acids. The germline V gene encodes CDR1 WSHSY and CDR2 SAAADI. This CDR3 reads CASSESGGLALWFF. The CDR3, as DNA: TGCGCCAGCAGTGAGTCAGGGGGACTAGCACTCTGGTTCTTC.

The CDR3 DNA reads TGTGCCATCAGGGGGGGCGGGTACGAGCAGTACTTC. This gives the protein CAIRGGGYEQYF. This chain joins TRBV10-3 and TRBJ2-5; D is tentatively TRBD1 or TRBD2 (6 bases each). Judging by the DNA end, TRBJ2-7 fits better; the J call may be wrong. Germline V gene data show CDR1 as ENHRY and CDR2 as SYGVKD. The CDR3 sequence is 12 residues long.

The V gene is TRBV3-1, the J gene TRBJ2-3; D unresolved. The germline gives CDR1 LGHDT, CDR2 YNNKEL (reference sequence). The CDR3 consists of 12 residues. The germline V and J ends were trimmed by 3 bases and 6 bases, with 7 bases remaining between them. CDR3: CASSHSSDTQYF. In DNA form, the CDR3 reads TGTGCCAGCAGCCATTCGAGCGATACGCAGTATTTT.

In its sample, this clonotype was seen a few times. This chain joins TRBV27 and TRBJ2-7; the D gene is possibly TRBD1 (5 bases). CDR1 is MNHEY and CDR2 is SMNVEV in the germline V gene (reference sequence). V gave up 8 bases and J gave up 2 bases, with 16 bases separating them. CDR3 length equals 14 residues. This CDR3 reads CASAGKYPPYEQYF. CDR3 coding DNA: TGTGCCAGCGCAGGGAAGTACCCGCCCTACGAGCAGTACTTC.

The genes are TRBV29-1 and TRBJ2-7; 8 bases are shared with TRBD2. Germline CDR1 reads SQVTM; CDR2 reads ANQGSEA. Unmatched junction bases numbered 3, after V lost 5 bases and J lost 0 bases. The CDR3 is 13 amino acids. The CDR3 sequence: CSVLSGSSYEQYF. In nucleotides, the CDR3 is TGCAGCGTTCTCAGCGGGAGCTCCTACGAGCAGTACTTC.

This clonotype occurred once. V is TRBV4-1 and J is TRBJ2-3, with 8 bases identical to TRBD1. V dropped 2 bases and J dropped 1; count of bases not matched to a gene: 11. Germline loops: CDR1 MGHRA, CDR2 YSYEKL. This CDR3 has 18 amino acids. This CDR3 reads CASSQLTGQAGGTDTQYF. Here the CDR3 DNA reads TGCGCCAGCAGCCAACTTACGGGACAGGCCGGTGGCACAGATACGCAGTATTTT.

The chain carries TRBV3-1 and TRBJ2-7; 11 bases fit TRBD1. The trim removed 1 base at V and 5 bases at J, leaving 7 bases unmatched. Germline assignment: CDR1 LGHDT and CDR2 YNNKEL (reference sequence). This CDR3 contains 16 residues. DNA of the CDR3: TGTGCCAGCAGCCAAGTAGGGGGACAGGGGGTGGACGAGCAGTACTTC. Protein: CASSQVGGQGVDEQYF.

The chain links TRBV5-1 to TRBJ2-7, with 7 bases lining up with TRBD2. Per the germline V gene, CDR1 is SGHRS and CDR2 is YFSETQ. The J segment lost 2 bases and the V segment lost 0 bases, leaving 17 bases of the junction unmatched. CDR3 length: 19 residues. CDR3 protein: CASSLVFFARAGPTYEQYF. The CDR3 DNA sequence: TGCGCCAGCAGCTTGGTCTTCTTTGCGCGAGCGGGGCCAACCTACGAGCAGTACTTC. The whole variable domain, remainder taken from reference TRBV5-1 and TRBJ2-7, is KAGVTQTPRYLIKTRGQQVTLSCSPISGHRSVSWYQQTPGQGLQFLFEYFSETQRNKGNFPGRFSGRQFSNSRSEMNVSTLELGDSALYLCASSLVFFARAGPTYEQYFGPGTRLTVT.

The V gene is TRBV7-2, the J gene TRBJ2-5; 7 nucleotides agree with TRBD1. Trimming took 3 bases from V and 0 from J; bases not matched to a gene: 7. The CDR3 runs 16 residues. Germline CDR1 reads SGHTA; CDR2 reads FQGNSA. The CDR3: CASSFTYRGNQETQYF. The CDR3 DNA is TGTGCCAGCAGCTTCACCTACAGGGGCAACCAAGAGACCCAGTACTTC.